These T cell receptor beta chains were read from a single sample in a study of T cells in Graves' hyperthyroidism and ophthalmopathy. TCRdb reprocessed the multiplex PCR reads via MiXCR and lists one record per CDR3 protein. The table records nearly 600,000 distinct CDR3 sequences, approximately 13% of them present only once. The sequenced material came from blood. The receptors originated from a woman in her 30s with Graves' hyperthyroidism that later progressed to Graves' ophthalmopathy. Both conserved end residues are part of each CDR3. The D gene is left open where the match is weak. Only part of the rows carry a size: once, few, many, or a class if the clone is expanded.

CDR3nt: TGCAGTGCTAGAGATTTCGGACGGACGAACACTGAAGCTTTCTTT
CDR3aa: CSARDFGRTNTEAFF
abundance: many
d_gene: -
v_gene: TRBV20-1
j_gene: TRBJ1-1

CDR3nt: TGTGCCAGCACCCGGGGAGGGGGGTGGAATGAGCAGTTCTTC
CDR3aa: CASTRGGGWNEQFF
abundance: many
d_gene: -
v_gene: TRBV6-2/TRBV6-3
j_gene: TRBJ2-1

CDR3nt: TGCAGCGTTTCCCTCCTAGCGGGAGAGGTCCCCGGGGAGCTGTTTTTT
CDR3aa: CSVSLLAGEVPGELFF
abundance: few
d_gene: TRBD2
v_gene: TRBV29-1
j_gene: TRBJ2-2

CDR3nt: TGTGCCAGTAGTTCCCCGGAGGGCCACGAGCAGTACTTC
CDR3aa: CASSSPEGHEQYF
abundance: -
d_gene: -
v_gene: TRBV19
j_gene: TRBJ2-7

CDR3nt: TGTGCCAGCAGCCTAGGGGCCACCTCCGCCTACGAGCAGTACTTC
CDR3aa: CASSLGATSAYEQYF
abundance: few
d_gene: -
v_gene: TRBV7-2
j_gene: TRBJ2-7

CDR3nt: TGTGCCAGCAGTGAAGCCGAGGGGGGACTAGCGGCCTACGAGCAGTACTTC
CDR3aa: CASSEAEGGLAAYEQYF
abundance: many
d_gene: TRBD2
v_gene: TRBV2
j_gene: TRBJ2-7

CDR3nt: TGTGCCAGCAGTTTCTGGGGGGCAGTAGCTTTCTTT
CDR3aa: CASSFWGAVAFF
abundance: many
d_gene: -
v_gene: TRBV28
j_gene: TRBJ1-1

CDR3nt: TGTGCCAGCAGTTTTGGTGTCACCTCTGGAAACACCATATATTTT
CDR3aa: CASSFGVTSGNTIYF
abundance: many
d_gene: -
v_gene: TRBV28
j_gene: TRBJ1-3

CDR3nt: TGCGCCAGCAGCCAAGCCCCTAGTCTTGAGCTGTTTTTT
CDR3aa: CASSQAPSLELFF
abundance: few
d_gene: -
v_gene: TRBV4-3
j_gene: TRBJ2-2

CDR3nt: TGTGCCAGCAGTTTACTGACAGAGCGAAGCTATGGCTACACCTTC
CDR3aa: CASSLLTERSYGYTF
abundance: -
d_gene: -
v_gene: TRBV28
j_gene: TRBJ1-2

CDR3nt: TGTGCCAGCAGGGCGGGGGGATCTGAAGCTTTCTTT
CDR3aa: CASRAGGSEAFF
abundance: -
d_gene: -
v_gene: TRBV2
j_gene: TRBJ1-1

CDR3nt: TGTGCCAGCAGTTACCCCTCCGGGACAGGGGGCATTGAGCAGTTCTTC
CDR3aa: CASSYPSGTGGIEQFF
abundance: -
d_gene: TRBD1
v_gene: TRBV6-5
j_gene: TRBJ2-1

CDR3nt: TGTGCCAGCAGCAAGATGGGAGGGCCGAACACCGGGGAGCTGTTTTTT
CDR3aa: CASSKMGGPNTGELFF
abundance: few
d_gene: TRBD2
v_gene: TRBV5-5
j_gene: TRBJ2-2

CDR3nt: TGTGCCAGCAGTTTAAATTGGGGACAGGCTAATGAAAAACTGTTTTTT
CDR3aa: CASSLNWGQANEKLFF
abundance: many
d_gene: TRBD1
v_gene: TRBV27
j_gene: TRBJ1-4

CDR3nt: TGCAGTGCGCAATCCGGGACTAGGGTCGACAATGAGCAGTTCTTC
CDR3aa: CSAQSGTRVDNEQFF
abundance: few
d_gene: TRBD2
v_gene: TRBV20-1
j_gene: TRBJ2-1

CDR3nt: TGTGCCAGCAGCTTAAGTAGGGGCTACGAGCAGTACTTC
CDR3aa: CASSLSRGYEQYF
abundance: many
d_gene: -
v_gene: TRBV7-2
j_gene: TRBJ2-7

CDR3nt: TGCAGTACCCAGGTGAATTCCCGGTGGGAGCAGTTCTTC
CDR3aa: CSTQVNSRWEQFF
abundance: many
d_gene: -
v_gene: TRBV20-1
j_gene: TRBJ2-1

CDR3nt: TGCAGTGCACCAGGGGATAATGAGCAGTTCTTC
CDR3aa: CSAPGDNEQFF
abundance: -
d_gene: -
v_gene: TRBV20-1
j_gene: TRBJ2-1

CDR3nt: TGTGCCAGCGGGGGACAGGGGAGCAATCAGCCCCAGCATTTT
CDR3aa: CASGGQGSNQPQHF
abundance: many
d_gene: TRBD1
v_gene: TRBV2
j_gene: TRBJ1-5

CDR3nt: TGTGCCAGCGGTTCAACGCGCCGGGCCCCCACCCAGGGATACAATGAGCAGTTCTTC
CDR3aa: CASGSTRRAPTQGYNEQFF
abundance: many
d_gene: -
v_gene: TRBV6-2/TRBV6-3
j_gene: TRBJ2-1

CDR3nt: TGTGCCACCCGCCTTTGGGGGAGTACGAATGAGCAGTTCTTC
CDR3aa: CATRLWGSTNEQFF
abundance: many
d_gene: -
v_gene: TRBV12-3/TRBV12-4
j_gene: TRBJ2-1

CDR3nt: TGTGCCAGCAGTGGACTAGCAGGCACCGGGGAGCTGTTTTTT
CDR3aa: CASSGLAGTGELFF
abundance: many
d_gene: TRBD2
v_gene: TRBV27
j_gene: TRBJ2-2